These 29 T cell receptor beta chains came from one sample sequenced in a study of blood T cell repertoires in COVID-19. TCRdb's copy holds only in-frame clones and misses some; the assay was immunoSEQ multiplex PCR. Among 280,000 or so clones listed, around 89% were seen once. Source material: peripheral blood. These receptors were collected from a woman aged 55-70 years with acute or convalescent COVID-19.

The chain couples TRBV2 to TRBJ2-3; 15 bases agree with TRBD2. Looked up from germline, CDR1 is SNHLY and CDR2 is FYNNEI. This CDR3 contains 18 residues. The V segment lost 3 bases and the J segment 3 bases; nucleotides outside the gene matches: 7. In nucleotides, the CDR3 is TGTGCCAGCAGTGAGGAGGGACTAGCGGGAGGACGGACAGATACGCAGTATTTT. This sequence encodes CASSEEGLAGGRTDTQYF.

This chain links TRBV28 with TRBJ1-1; D not resolved. Looked up from germline, CDR1 is MDHEN and CDR2 is SYDVKM. CDR3 length equals 14 residues. V lost 5 bases, J lost 5 bases, and 15 bases lay in between. This CDR3 is CASSGGSGGTEAFF. For the CDR3, the DNA is TGTGCCAGCAGTGGAGGGTCAGGAGGGACTGAAGCTTTCTTT. The whole variable domain, filled in from reference TRBV28 and TRBJ1-1, reads DVKVTQSSRYLVKRTGEKVFLECVQDMDHENMFWYRQDPGLGLRLIYFSYDVKMKEKGDIPEGYSVSREKKERFSLILESASTNQTSMYLCASSGGSGGTEAFFGQGTRLTVV.

J is TRBJ2-7 and V is TRBV7-9; 7 bases agree with TRBD2. Per the germline V gene, CDR1 is SEHNR and CDR2 is FQNEAQ (reference sequence). There are 17 residues in the CDR3. Unmatched junction bases numbered 16, after V lost 6 bases and J lost 2 bases. The chain's CDR3 is CASSSLVTTGTTYEQYF. CDR3 DNA sequence: TGTGCCAGCAGTAGCTTGGTCACTACCGGGACTACCTACGAGCAGTACTTC.

This chain connects TRBV5-1 to TRBJ2-7, with TRBD2 matching 9 bases. J was trimmed by 1 base and V by 5 bases; bases with no gene match: 7. Germline values: CDR1 SGHRS, CDR2 YFSETQ. CDR3 length equals 15 residues. CDR3 in amino acids: CASRSGTSKSYEQYF. The CDR3 bases are TGCGCCAGCAGGTCCGGGACTAGCAAGTCCTACGAGCAGTACTTC.

V and J are TRBV28 and TRBJ1-2; a possible D gene is TRBD1 (5 bases). V dropped 6 bases and J dropped 4 bases, with 9 bases sitting between them. Per the germline V gene, CDR1 is MDHEN and CDR2 is SYDVKM. The CDR3 spans 12 residues. The DNA of the CDR3 is TGTGCCAGCAGGGAGACAGCCTATGGCTACACCTTC. It is translated as CASRETAYGYTF.

This rearrangement joins TRBV6-2 or TRBV6-3 to TRBJ2-1, with no clear D. CDR1 and CDR2 (germline): MNHEY, SVGEGT. The V end was cut by 0 bases, the J end by 2 bases, with 11 bases between. The CDR3 totals 16 residues. CDR3 region: CASSYSSRQPYNEQFF. CDR3 in DNA: TGTGCCAGCAGTTACTCCAGCAGGCAGCCCTACAATGAGCAGTTCTTC.

V and J are TRBV11-2 and TRBJ2-3, with TRBD2 identical over 12 bases. V shed 1 base and J 4 bases; nucleotides not matched to a gene: 3. Germline CDR1 SGHAT, CDR2 FQNNGV. This CDR3 contains 16 residues. The CDR3 sequence: CASSLGLAGVSDTQYF. DNA of the CDR3: TGTGCCAGCAGCTTAGGACTAGCGGGAGTCTCAGATACGCAGTATTTT.

This clone was detected only a few times. V gene TRBV27 combines with J gene TRBJ2-7, with 10 bases fitting TRBD1. This CDR3 comprises 18 residues. With 4 bases clipped from V and 2 bases from J, the junction kept 14 bases outside the gene matches. Germline V gives CDR1 MNHEY, CDR2 SMNVEV (reference sequence). The CDR3, as DNA: TGTGCCAGCAGTTCGCGTTGGGGAGGGACAGGGGCTGCCTACGAGCAGTACTTC. This encodes CASSSRWGGTGAAYEQYF.

This clone was found once. The chain employs TRBV6-2 or TRBV6-3 and TRBJ2-2; 9 nucleotides agree with TRBD2. V lost 2 bases, J lost 7 bases, and 5 bases stayed unmatched. This CDR3 comprises 15 residues. Germline CDR1 is MNHEY and CDR2 is SVGEGT. The DNA for the CDR3 is TGTGCCAGCAGTTACGATGGGACTAGCATCGGGGAGCTGTTTTTT. This codes for CASSYDGTSIGELFF.

The V and J genes are TRBV30 and TRBJ2-2; 7 nucleotides agree with TRBD1. V was clipped by 2 bases and J by 6 bases; unmatched bases: 3. This CDR3 has 13 amino acids. Germline V CDR1 and CDR2: GTSNPN, SVGIG (reference sequence). The CDR3 sequence: CAWSSQGAGELFF. CDR3 nucleotides: TGTGCCTGGAGTTCCCAGGGGGCCGGGGAGCTGTTTTTT.

This clone has just one count. The V and J genes are TRBV27 and TRBJ1-5; 10 bases map to TRBD1. Trimming cost V 6 bases and J 6 bases; bases outside gene matches: 11. Germline lookup yields CDR1 MNHEY and CDR2 SMNVEV (reference sequence). The CDR3 is made up of 16 amino acids. This chain's CDR3 is CASSRHGQGVSQPQHF. The CDR3 coding sequence is TGTGCCAGCAGCCGGCATGGACAGGGGGTTAGTCAGCCCCAGCATTTT.

The DNA of the CDR3 is TGTGCCAGTAGTTTGACAGGGGGGTACGAGCAGTACTTC. Translation: CASSLTGGYEQYF. V is TRBV19 and J is TRBJ2-7, with 9 bases lining up with TRBD1. The J segment lost 4 bases and the V segment lost 5 bases, leaving 3 bases of the junction unmatched. The CDR3 totals 13 residues. Per the germline V gene, CDR1 is LNHDA and CDR2 is SQIVND (reference sequence).

The rearrangement uses TRBV6-2 or TRBV6-3 and TRBJ2-7; 7 bases map to TRBD1. V lost 2 bases and J lost 3; bases outside the gene matches: 10. The germline gives CDR1 MNHEY, CDR2 SVGEGT. The CDR3 has 16 residues. The CDR3 sequence: CASSYRVPGQNYEQYF. The CDR3 coding sequence is TGTGCCAGCAGTTACCGGGTTCCGGGACAGAACTACGAGCAGTACTTC.

The chain links TRBV19 to TRBJ1-1; D unclear. The germline V gene has CDR1 LNHDA and CDR2 SQIVND (reference sequence). V lost 5 bases and J 1 base, leaving 14 bases between the germline ends. The CDR3 sequence is 15 residues long. CDR3 region: CASSVETGKNTEAFF. The CDR3, as DNA: TGTGCCAGTAGTGTTGAGACGGGGAAGAACACTGAAGCTTTCTTT. Full variable domain (rest looked up from reference TRBV19 and TRBJ1-1): DGGITQSPKYLFRKEGQNVTLSCEQNLNHDAMYWYRQDPGQGLRLIYYSQIVNDFQKGDIAEGYSVSREKKESFPLTVTSAQKNPTAFYLCASSVETGKNTEAFFGQGTRLTVV.

The chain recombines TRBV7-2 with TRBJ1-5; the match to TRBD1 covers 7 bases. From germline, CDR1 is SGHTA and CDR2 FQGNSA. The V segment lost 4 bases and the J segment 4 bases; nucleotides outside the gene matches: 4. This CDR3 spans 14 amino acids. The CDR3 region is CASSSGQFNQPQHF. DNA of the CDR3: TGTGCCAGCAGCTCGGGACAGTTTAATCAGCCCCAGCATTTT.

The chain carries TRBV28 and TRBJ2-7; D gene uncertain. The CDR3 runs to 15 residues. V was trimmed by 7 bases and J by 0 bases, leaving 16 bases between them. CDR1 is MDHEN, CDR2 SYDVKM, per germline. The CDR3, as DNA: TGTGCCAGCAATACGCTCCAGGTGAACTCCTACGAGCAGTACTTC. Its protein is CASNTLQVNSYEQYF.

The chain combines TRBV19 with TRBJ2-5, with TRBD1 as a possible D gene (6 bases). The CDR3 loop spans 14 amino acids. Trimming removed 2 bases at V and 5 bases at J, with 12 bases between. Looked up from germline, CDR1 is LNHDA and CDR2 is SQIVND (reference sequence). CDR3 region: CASSIWGLGETQYF. In DNA form, the CDR3 reads TGTGCCAGTAGTATATGGGGGCTGGGCGAGACCCAGTACTTC.

This sequence joins TRBV7-9 and TRBJ2-1; TRBD2 aligns across 12 bases. Trimming removed 2 bases from V and 8 bases from J; junction bases left unmatched: 7. The CDR3 totals 16 residues. CDR1 is SEHNR, CDR2 FQNEAQ, per germline (reference sequence). The chain's CDR3 is CASSLWASGRGYEQFF. The CDR3 nucleotides are TGTGCCAGCAGCTTATGGGCTAGCGGGAGGGGCTATGAGCAGTTCTTC.

The rearrangement joins TRBV10-2 to TRBJ1-3; the match to TRBD1 covers 9 bases. The CDR3 is made up of 15 amino acids. V shed 0 bases and J 8 bases; nucleotides not matched to a gene: 5. Germline values: CDR1 WSHSY, CDR2 SAAADI. The CDR3 nucleotides read TGCGCCAGCAGTGAGTCTGGACAGGGGCCCTACACCATATATTTT. This encodes CASSESGQGPYTIYF.

The chain is built from TRBV29-1 and TRBJ1-3; 8 nucleotides agree with TRBD1. Germline V gene lookup returns CDR1 SQVTM and CDR2 ANQGSEA. This CDR3 comprises 15 residues. Trimming removed 4 bases from V and 4 bases from J; junction bases left unmatched: 9. The CDR3 loop reads CSVAFQGAPGNTIYF. The CDR3 coding sequence is TGCAGCGTTGCATTTCAGGGGGCGCCGGGAAACACCATATATTTT.

The chain carries TRBV5-5 and TRBJ2-1, with 10 positions matching TRBD2. This CDR3 is built from 15 residues. Germline V gene lookup returns CDR1 SGHKS and CDR2 YYEKEE (reference sequence). Trimming cost V 4 bases and J 2 bases; bases outside gene matches: 3. CDR3 nucleotides: TGTGCCAGCAGCCTGGGACTAGCGACCTACAATGAGCAGTTCTTC. Translating it yields CASSLGLATYNEQFF.

This chain uses TRBV9 with TRBJ1-6, with 9 bases identical to TRBD1. This CDR3 has 16 amino acids. The germline V gene has CDR1 SGDLS and CDR2 YYNGEE. The ends lost 3 bases at V and 7 bases at J; junction bases unmatched: 8. CDR3 coding DNA: TGTGCCAGCAGCGGCCGGGACAGGGAAAAGAATTCACCCCTCCACTTT. Its translation: CASSGRDREKNSPLHF.

V gene TRBV25-1 combines with J gene TRBJ2-2, with D possibly matching TRBD1 (6 bases). The V gene lost 3 bases and the J gene lost 7 bases, with 21 bases spanning the gap. This CDR3 contains 17 residues. CDR1 and CDR2 from the germline V gene are MGHDK and SYGVNS. The CDR3 DNA sequence: TGTGCCAGCAGTGAGAACACAGAGGACAGTTCCTACGGGGAGCTGTTTTTT. Protein: CASSENTEDSSYGELFF.

The genes are TRBV10-3 and TRBJ2-3; 9 bases are a match to TRBD1. The length of the CDR3 is 15 residues. Per the germline V gene, CDR1 is ENHRY and CDR2 is SYGVKD. The V segment lost 5 bases and the J segment 1 base; nucleotides outside the gene matches: 4. DNA for the CDR3: TGTGCCATCAGTCGACAGGGGGAGGGCACAGATACGCAGTATTTT. Its translation: CAISRQGEGTDTQYF.

The rearrangement uses TRBV3-1 (or the pseudogene TRBV3-2) and TRBJ2-1; TRBD2 matches at 10 bases. V trimming: 4 bases; J trimming: 2 bases; junction bases outside the gene matches: 11. The CDR3 runs 18 residues. Germline V gene data show CDR1 as LGHDT and CDR2 as YNNKEL (reference sequence). The CDR3 coding sequence is TGTGCCAGCAGCCTATCTCCTCTAGCGGGGGTCGCCTACAATGAGCAGTTCTTC. Residues: CASSLSPLAGVAYNEQFF.

This chain joins TRBV28 and TRBJ1-1, with 12 nucleotides matching TRBD1. From germline, CDR1 is MDHEN and CDR2 SYDVKM. V lost 2 bases and J lost 8; bases outside the gene matches: 6. There are 15 residues in the CDR3. For the CDR3, the DNA is TGTGCCAGCAGTTTACTAGGGACAGGGGGCACCGAAGCTTTCTTT. Its translation: CASSLLGTGGTEAFF.

V is TRBV4-1 and J is TRBJ2-7, with 8 nucleotides matching TRBD1. The CDR3 extends over 17 amino acids. The germline V gene encodes CDR1 MGHRA and CDR2 YSYEKL. The ends lost 0 bases at V and 3 bases at J; junction bases unmatched: 10. CDR3 region: CASSQESGTGSYYEQYF. The CDR3 DNA reads as TGCGCCAGCAGCCAAGAGTCCGGGACAGGTAGTTACTACGAGCAGTACTTC.

The chain carries TRBV4-2 and TRBJ2-7; D is perhaps TRBD2 (5 bases). Per the germline V gene, CDR1 is LGHNA and CDR2 is YNFKEQ. Trimming took off 1 base at V and 4 bases at J, with 14 bases between the two ends. The CDR3 is 15 amino acids. DNA for the CDR3: TGTGCCAGCAGCCAAGTGACCGGGGTAGCTTACGAGCAGTACTTC. Its protein is CASSQVTGVAYEQYF.

The rearrangement links TRBV7-2 to TRBJ2-4, with 7 bases identical to TRBD1. V lost 3 bases, J lost 8 bases, and 4 bases stayed unmatched. Germline V gives CDR1 SGHTA, CDR2 FQGNSA. The CDR3 totals 13 residues. DNA of the CDR3: TGTGCCAGCAGCTTCCGACAGGGCGACATTCAGTACTTC. It codes for CASSFRQGDIQYF.